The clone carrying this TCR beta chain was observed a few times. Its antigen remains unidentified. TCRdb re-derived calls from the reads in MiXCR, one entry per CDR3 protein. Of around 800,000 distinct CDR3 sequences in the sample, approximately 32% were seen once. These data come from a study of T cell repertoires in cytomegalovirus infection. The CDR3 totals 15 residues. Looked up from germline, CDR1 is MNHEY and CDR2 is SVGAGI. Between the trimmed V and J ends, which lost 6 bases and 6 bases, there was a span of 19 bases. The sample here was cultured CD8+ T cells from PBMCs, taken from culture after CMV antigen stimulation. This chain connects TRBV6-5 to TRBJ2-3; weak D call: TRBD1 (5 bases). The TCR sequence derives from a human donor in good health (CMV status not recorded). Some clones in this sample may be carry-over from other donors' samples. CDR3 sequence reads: CASRVGLYPGDTQYF. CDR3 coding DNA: TGTGCCAGCAGGGTAGGGCTGTATCCAGGGGATACGCAGTATTTT.